These 5 T cell receptor beta chains were all obtained from the same sample, sequenced in a study of cytomegalovirus exposure and HLA in healthy donors. Vbeta (60) and Jbeta (13) primers were used in the PCR. Sequencing used immunoSEQ multiplex PCR; TCRdb keeps in-frame clones, though not all of them. The repertoire holds under 150,000 clones, with about three quarters as singletons. The sequenced sample was PBMCs. The receptors derive from a man aged 18 to 30 in good health and CMV-seronegative.

This clone was counted a single time. The same CDR3 also results from other DNA sequences found in this sample. The chain carries TRBV7-2 and TRBJ1-1; D may be TRBD1 (5 bases). V was trimmed by 5 bases and J by 2 bases, leaving 9 bases between them. The CDR3 totals 13 residues. Germline CDR1 is SGHTA and CDR2 is FQGNSA. This chain's CDR3 is CASSLQGNTEAFF. The CDR3, as DNA: TGTGCCAGCAGCCTCCAGGGAAACACTGAAGCTTTCTTT.

The chain recombines TRBV28 with TRBJ1-3, with D tentatively TRBD1 (5 bases). Germline CDR1 is MDHEN and CDR2 is SYDVKM. V lost 6 bases and J 0 bases, leaving 15 bases between the germline ends. The CDR3 extends over 16 amino acids. The CDR3 loop is CASRYAGADSGNTIYF. The CDR3, as DNA: TGTGCCAGCAGGTACGCTGGGGCAGACTCTGGAAACACCATATATTTT.

The chain carries TRBV27 and TRBJ2-3, with D uncertain. The CDR3 has 16 residues. Germline V lookup: CDR1 MNHEY, CDR2 SMNVEV (reference sequence). V lost 5 bases to trimming and J lost 4 bases, with 19 bases between them. In DNA form, the CDR3 reads TGTGCCAGCAGTGGATATAGCATCGCCGGGTCAGATACGCAGTATTTT. It yields the protein CASSGYSIAGSDTQYF.

The chain has TRBV6-1 and TRBJ1-5; possible D gene TRBD1, 5 bases. CDR3 length: 16 amino acids. Germline CDR1 reads MNHNS; CDR2 reads SASEGT. V was clipped by 3 bases and J by 3 bases, with 15 bases between them. In DNA, the CDR3 is TGTGCCAGCAGTGATTCAGGGCCAGTAAACAATCAGCCCCAGCATTTT. Translating gives CASSDSGPVNNQPQHF.

As DNA, the CDR3 is TGCGCCAGCAGCCAGGGGGAGCGGTGGCGCGGGGGTACAGATACGCAGTATTTT. Its protein product is CASSQGERWRGGTDTQYF. This sequence joins TRBV4-1 and TRBJ2-3; TRBD2 agrees at 7 bases. Germline V gives CDR1 MGHRA, CDR2 YSYEKL. This CDR3 contains 18 residues. Trimming cost V 3 bases and J 3 bases; bases outside gene matches: 15.